These 17 T cell receptor beta chains were all obtained from the same sample, sequenced in a study of human thymus T cells. Corrective heart surgery yielded the resections from which the thymus tissue came. Assay used: immunoSEQ multiplex PCR; TCRdb lists only in-frame clones, some missing. The sample comprises tens of thousands of clones, 85% to 95% of which are singletons, and approximately 0.031% rests with the top ten. Sequencing was carried out using thymus tissue. These receptors were obtained from a girl under three years old with a congenital heart defect but otherwise immunologically healthy.

This sequence joins TRBV19 and TRBJ2-1; D might be TRBD2 (5 bases). The V and J ends lost 7 bases and 0 bases respectively, with 19 bases between them. The CDR3 spans 17 residues. Germline values: CDR1 LNHDA, CDR2 SQIVND (reference sequence). The CDR3 loop is CASTLGPGRGSYNEQFF. The CDR3, as DNA: TGTGCCAGTACCTTAGGGCCGGGCCGGGGCTCCTACAATGAGCAGTTCTTC. Supplemented by reference TRBV19 and TRBJ2-1, the full variable domain reads DGGITQSPKYLFRKEGQNVTLSCEQNLNHDAMYWYRQDPGQGLRLIYYSQIVNDFQKGDIAEGYSVSREKKESFPLTVTSAQKNPTAFYLCASTLGPGRGSYNEQFFGPGTRLTVL.

The rearrangement uses TRBV4-3 and TRBJ2-7; 8 nucleotides match TRBD1. This CDR3 contains 21 residues. Germline assignment: CDR1 LGHNA and CDR2 YSLEER. V trimming: 1 base; J trimming: 1 base; junction bases outside the gene matches: 21. CDR3 coding DNA: TGCGCCAGCAGCCAAGGGGCCCAAGGACAGGGTAAAGTCGGAGTGTCCTACGAGCAGTACTTC. It codes for CASSQGAQGQGKVGVSYEQYF.

The V and J genes are TRBV11-2 and TRBJ2-7, with D perhaps matching TRBD1 or TRBD2 (5 bases each). Germline V gene lookup returns CDR1 SGHAT and CDR2 FQNNGV. Trimming shortened V by 2 bases and J by 4 bases, and 12 bases separated the two germline ends. CDR3 length equals 14 residues. CDR3 DNA sequence: TGTGCCAGCAGCTTACTCGGGGACCCTTACGAGCAGTACTTC. This codes for CASSLLGDPYEQYF.

V usage is TRBV28 and J usage is TRBJ2-7; D perhaps matches TRBD1 (6 bases). V dropped 6 bases and J dropped 1 base, with 16 bases sitting between them. CDR1 is MDHEN, CDR2 SYDVKM, per germline. The CDR3 sequence is 15 residues long. The CDR3 spells CASSPYPDRSYEQYF. For the CDR3, the DNA is TGTGCCAGCAGCCCCTATCCCGACAGGTCCTACGAGCAGTACTTC.

This rearrangement joins TRBV7-2 to TRBJ1-6, with 9 bases lining up with TRBD1. The CDR3 is 16 residues long. The trim removed 4 bases at V and 10 bases at J, leaving 11 bases unmatched. Germline loops: CDR1 SGHTA, CDR2 FQGNSA. CDR3 nucleotide sequence: TGTGCCAGCAGCTACGCTAAACAGGGGGCGCGGTCACCCCTCCACTTT. This codes for CASSYAKQGARSPLHF.

This chain joins TRBV28 and TRBJ1-3; 10 bases align to TRBD1. Germline values: CDR1 MDHEN, CDR2 SYDVKM. With 5 bases clipped from V and 3 bases from J, the junction kept 7 bases outside the gene matches. This CDR3 is 16 amino acids long. CDR3: CASSSSDRGSGNTIYF. Written as DNA, the CDR3 is TGTGCCAGCAGTAGTTCGGACAGGGGGAGTGGAAACACCATATATTTT. Combining the CDR3 with reference TRBV28 and TRBJ1-3 gives the whole variable domain DVKVTQSSRYLVKRTGEKVFLECVQDMDHENMFWYRQDPGLGLRLIYFSYDVKMKEKGDIPEGYSVSREKKERFSLILESASTNQTSMYLCASSSSDRGSGNTIYFGEGSWLTVV.

The chain recombines TRBV4-1 with TRBJ2-5; weak D call: TRBD1 (6 bases). V lost 5 bases and J 3 bases, leaving 16 bases between the germline ends. From germline, CDR1 is MGHRA and CDR2 YSYEKL. This CDR3 has 15 amino acids. The CDR3 coding sequence is TGCGCCAGCAGCATAAATTCAGGGGATAAAGAGACCCAGTACTTC. Amino acids: CASSINSGDKETQYF.

The CDR3 protein is CASSLKGERKGYTF. The DNA of the CDR3 is TGTGCCAGCAGCTTGAAGGGGGAGCGAAAAGGCTACACCTTC. This chain links TRBV5-4 with TRBJ1-2, with a weak D call TRBD1 (6 bases). The CDR3 is 14 residues long. Germline CDR1 is SGHNT and CDR2 is YYREEE (reference sequence). The V and J ends lost 1 base and 8 bases respectively, with 15 bases between them.

V usage is TRBV7-2 and J usage is TRBJ1-2; a possible D gene is TRBD1 (6 bases). The CDR3 is 12 residues long. Between the trimmed V and J ends, which lost 7 bases and 8 bases, there was a span of 14 bases. The germline V gene encodes CDR1 SGHTA and CDR2 FQGNSA. In nucleotides, the CDR3 is TGTGCCAGCACCCCGGTCCAGGGGGGCTACACCTTC. Translating it yields CASTPVQGGYTF.

The gene calls are TRBV4-3 and TRBJ2-1, with 8 bases matching TRBD2. The CDR3 runs to 16 residues. Germline V gene lookup returns CDR1 LGHNA and CDR2 YSLEER. V was clipped by 1 base and J by 12 bases; unmatched bases: 14. Here the CDR3 DNA reads TGCGCCAGCAGCCAAGTTACCGGGAGGGCCCCGGATGGGCAGTTCTTC. As protein: CASSQVTGRAPDGQFF.

As for this clone: A read error may produce the germline difference seen at one junction end. The chain has TRBV6-5 and TRBJ1-4; 7 nucleotides line up with TRBD1. The germline V gene has CDR1 MNHEY and CDR2 SVGAGI. The CDR3 is made up of 13 amino acids. The CDR3: CASSYLGTANLSF. CDR3 DNA sequence: TGTGCCAGCAGTTACTTGGGGACAGCGAATTTATCGTTT.

The genes are TRBV2 and TRBJ2-7; 9 bases are shared with TRBD2. Germline V gene lookup returns CDR1 SNHLY and CDR2 FYNNEI. The V gene end was trimmed by 6 bases and the J gene end by 0 bases; junction bases not matched to a gene: 6. The CDR3 consists of 15 residues. The CDR3 DNA reads as TGTGCCAGCAGCCAGCGGGAGGCCCTCTCCTACGAGCAGTACTTC. It specifies CASSQREALSYEQYF. The full variable domain, rest sourced from reference TRBV2 and TRBJ2-7, is EPEVTQTPSHQVTQMGQEVILRCVPISNHLYFYWYRQILGQKVEFLVSFYNNEISEKSEIFDDQFSVERPDGSNFTLKIRSTKLEDSAMYFCASSQREALSYEQYFGPGTRLTVT.

The J gene is TRBJ2-1, the V gene TRBV28; D unclear. The CDR3 length is 12 residues. V was cut by 3 bases and J by 8 bases, with 8 bases left in between. The germline gives CDR1 MDHEN, CDR2 SYDVKM. The CDR3 coding sequence is TGTGCCAGCAGTTTGAAAGAGGATGAGCAGTTCTTC. Translation gives CASSLKEDEQFF.

This sequence joins TRBV6-5 and TRBJ1-1; 7 nucleotides line up with TRBD1. CDR3 length: 13 residues. J gave up 11 bases and V 6 bases, and 12 bases lay outside the gene matches. CDR1 is MNHEY and CDR2 is SVGAGI in the germline V gene. For the CDR3, the DNA is TGTGCCAGCAGCGTACAGGGGTTCGGGAAGGCTTTCTTT. Translating it yields CASSVQGFGKAFF.

This chain links TRBV30 with TRBJ2-1; the D gene is possibly TRBD2 (5 bases). V lost 1 base, J lost 5 bases, and 18 bases lay in between. From germline, CDR1 is GTSNPN and CDR2 SVGIG (reference sequence). The CDR3 length is 16 residues. The CDR3 protein is CAWSAPLDSPDNEQFF. The CDR3 nucleotides read TGTGCCTGGAGTGCCCCTTTGGACTCCCCCGACAATGAGCAGTTCTTC.

The CDR3 region has the DNA TGTGCCAGCAGGACTGAGGGACGGGCTAACTATGGCTACACCTTC. Residues: CASRTEGRANYGYTF. J is TRBJ1-2 and V is TRBV6-6, with D perhaps matching TRBD1 (5 bases). This CDR3 has 15 amino acids. Germline CDR1 reads MNHNY; CDR2 reads SVGAGI (reference sequence). Trimming pared 6 bases from V and 0 bases from J, leaving 14 bases between.

The chain links TRBV4-2 to TRBJ2-3; D not resolved. Germline V gene lookup returns CDR1 LGHNA and CDR2 YNFKEQ. This CDR3 region has 15 residues. V shed 1 base and J shed 4 bases, with 12 bases lying between them. The DNA of the CDR3 is TGTGCCAGCAGCCAAGGCCCCCCAGCAGCAGATACGCAGTATTTT. This encodes CASSQGPPAADTQYF.